Each of the 10 T cell receptor beta chains below was sequenced from the same sample in a study of T-cell memory formation after mild COVID-19. TCRdb passed the 5' RACE reads through MiXCR, listing each CDR3 protein once. The sample records about 390,000 distinct CDR3 sequences, roughly 15% being singletons. Source material: PBMCs or a T cell subset sorted from them (not recorded which). Source of these receptors: a man aged 18 to 29 who had mild COVID-19 (a few samples of this study predate the infection). Cell type and time point are not known.

This clonotype has more than one count but fewer than ten. The rearrangement uses TRBV2 and TRBJ2-7; 7 bases map to TRBD1. Germline V gene sequence: CDR1 SNHLY, CDR2 FYNNEI. With V trimmed by 8 bases and J by 2 bases, 3 bases remained unmatched. This CDR3 region has 12 residues. CDR3 sequence (DNA): TGTGCCAGCGACAGGGCGGCCTACGAGCAGTACTTC. Its translation: CASDRAAYEQYF.

A few counts support this clonotype. V is TRBV30 and J is TRBJ2-3, with no clear D. The CDR3 is made up of 11 amino acids. Per the germline V gene, CDR1 is GTSNPN and CDR2 is SVGIG (reference sequence). V dropped 2 bases and J dropped 6 bases, with 6 bases sitting between them. The CDR3 sequence: CAWSFLDTQYF. CDR3 nucleotide sequence: TGTGCCTGGAGTTTTCTGGATACGCAGTATTTT.

The sample holds many counts of this clonotype. The J gene is TRBJ1-2, the V gene TRBV7-2; D may be TRBD1 (6 bases). Trimming cost V 2 bases and J 4 bases, with 14 bases left between them. Germline CDR1 reads SGHTA; CDR2 reads FQGNSA. The CDR3 runs 15 residues. CDR3 protein: CASSLLSGGLYGYTF. The CDR3 DNA reads TGTGCCAGCAGCTTACTCTCGGGGGGCCTCTATGGCTACACCTTC.

This clonotype was picked up a small number of times. The rearrangement links TRBV20-1 to TRBJ2-7, with 8 bases identical to TRBD2. Trimming at V came to 3 bases and at J to 1 base, leaving 5 bases not matched to a gene. There are 14 residues in the CDR3. CDR1 DFQATT and CDR2 SNEGSKA come from the germline V gene (reference sequence). This CDR3 reads CSASDSGASYEQYF. The CDR3 bases are TGCAGTGCTAGTGATAGCGGGGCTTCCTACGAGCAGTACTTC.

The chain joins TRBV5-1 to TRBJ1-1, with D uncertain. This CDR3 has 15 residues. CDR1 SGHRS and CDR2 YFSETQ come from the germline V gene. V shed 0 bases and J shed 0 bases, with 9 bases lying between them. CDR3: CASSLETDMNTEAFF. DNA for the CDR3: TGCGCCAGCAGCTTGGAAACAGATATGAACACTGAAGCTTTCTTT.

The V and J genes are TRBV6-2 or TRBV6-3 and TRBJ2-4; possible D gene TRBD1, 5 bases. The CDR3 sequence is 14 residues long. CDR1 and CDR2 from the germline V gene are MNHEY and SVGEGT. V was cut by 6 bases and J by 4 bases, with 13 bases left in between. This CDR3 is CASSSLGRKNIQYF. The DNA of the CDR3 is TGTGCCAGCAGCTCCCTGGGGCGAAAAAACATTCAGTACTTC.

This clonotype occurred a few times. This chain links TRBV7-2 with TRBJ2-5; 7 nucleotides line up with TRBD1. The V and J ends lost 4 bases and 4 bases, in that order; junction bases with no gene match: 9. This CDR3 contains 15 residues. Germline V lookup: CDR1 SGHTA, CDR2 FQGNSA. CDR3 loop: CASSYPRGPGETQYF. DNA of the CDR3: TGTGCCAGCAGCTACCCAAGGGGGCCTGGAGAGACCCAGTACTTC.

This clonotype was counted only a few times. J is TRBJ1-2 and V is TRBV29-1; tentative D call: TRBD1 (5 bases). The germline CDR1 and CDR2 sequences are SQVTM and ANQGSEA. V shed 3 bases and J shed 7 bases, with 21 bases lying between them. CDR3 size: 15 residues. The CDR3 DNA reads as TGCAGCGTTGATGGGGGGTCTACCGAAGGGGCTGGCTACACCTTC. It encodes CSVDGGSTEGAGYTF.

This clonotype was found many times. The rearrangement uses TRBV6-1 and TRBJ2-7; D unresolved. The germline V and J ends were trimmed by 6 bases and 6 bases, with 9 bases remaining between them. The germline V gene has CDR1 MNHNS and CDR2 SASEGT. The length of the CDR3 is 11 residues. The CDR3 DNA sequence: TGTGCCAGCAGCCCTCGGACCGAGCAGTACGTC. It codes for CASSPRTEQYV.

This clonotype showed up many times. V and J are TRBV3-1 and TRBJ2-1; 11 positions agree with TRBD2. Germline trimming cut 2 bases from V and 7 bases from J; bases unmatched to any gene: 7. The CDR3 is 16 residues long. Looked up from germline, CDR1 is LGHDT and CDR2 is YNNKEL (reference sequence). Here the CDR3 DNA reads TGTGCCAGCAGCCAATTAGCGGGGGGGCGTAGGAATGAGCAGTTCTTC. Translated: CASSQLAGGRRNEQFF.